This TCR beta chain was recovered during a study of T cell responses to AZD1222 COVID-19 vaccine. Study-wide results and limits: The reported proportion of spike-specific TCRs targeting unmutated variant regions was nearly half. Clonal diversity was possibly underestimated, and white British individuals and females predominated among donors. Only after the peak T cell response were repertoires sampled. At 160-218 and 743-854, vaccine-associated CD4 TCRs were dominant, and they spanned spike.

The germline gives CDR1 SNHLY, CDR2 FYNNEI. The CDR3 totals 14 residues. V was cut by 6 bases and J by 0 bases, with 9 bases left in between. Only in-frame clones appear in the TCRdb table, and some are missing; sequencing was by immunoSEQ multiplex PCR. Counted here are approximately 64,000 clones, about four fifths occurring once; the ten biggest clones make up under 7.5%. A word on this clone: Its antigen is undetermined.

This material consisted of peripheral blood, taken on day 0 of AZD1222 vaccination. The chain has TRBV2 and TRBJ1-5; D unresolved. The sequence was obtained from an adult in good health. CDR3 nucleotides: TGTGCCAGCAGCCTGAGTTATAGCAATCAGCCCCAGCATTTT. Translation: CASSLSYSNQPQHF.